This T cell receptor beta chain was recovered during a study of blood T cell repertoires in COVID-19. Germline V CDR1 and CDR2: MDHEN, SYDVKM. This CDR3 has 16 amino acids. Trimming cost V 7 bases and J 2 bases, with 18 bases left between them. Assignment of participants to cohorts was predicated upon participant-reported clinical history. Repertoires were generated with immunoSEQ multiplex PCR, while TCRdb's copy carries only in-frame clones and drops some. Here the sample spans about 160,000 clones, roughly 87% being singletons. Input material: PBMCs or T cells enriched from blood (not recorded which). The gene calls are TRBV28 and TRBJ1-5; unclear D gene. The source of this sequence is a woman aged 50 to 65 who had recovered from COVID-19. For the CDR3, the DNA is TGTGCCAGCACGTCAAACAGTCGGGGAGGCAATCAGCCCCAGCATTTT. Amino acids: CASTSNSRGGNQPQHF.